What follows are 8 T cell receptor beta chains derived from one specimen sequenced in a study of shared clonotypes between healthy human individuals. Libraries were prepared by immunoSEQ multiplex PCR; TCRdb keeps only in-frame clonotypes and omits some of them. Here the sample spans over a million clones, approximately 98% being singletons. Input material: naive CD4+ T cells sorted from blood. Regarding subset: CD45RA+ positively selected. The receptors shown here come from a man aged 25-45 years in good health.

This clone has more than one count but fewer than ten. The rearrangement uses TRBV7-8 and TRBJ1-5; TRBD1 aligns across 7 bases. Germline CDR1 SGHVS, CDR2 FQNEAQ. This CDR3 has 11 residues. CDR3 amino acids: CGEGASQPQHF. Written as DNA, the CDR3 is TGTGGAGAGGGGGCGAGTCAGCCCCAGCATTTT. Supplemented by reference TRBV7-8 and TRBJ1-5, the full variable domain reads GAGVSQSPRYKVAKRGQDVALRCDPISGHVSLFWYQQALGQGPEFLTYFQNEAQLDKSGLPSDRFFAERPEGSVSTLKIQRTQQEDSAVYLCGEGASQPQHFGDGTRLSIL.

The chain carries TRBV27 and TRBJ2-7; D gene ambiguous. Between the trimmed V and J ends, which lost 4 bases and 2 bases, there was a span of 12 bases. CDR1 and CDR2 from the germline V gene are MNHEY and SMNVEV (reference sequence). This CDR3 has 14 amino acids. The CDR3 sequence is CASSSAQLTYEQYF. The CDR3 DNA is TGTGCCAGCAGTTCCGCACAGCTCACCTACGAGCAGTACTTC.

The chain uses TRBV14 and TRBJ2-5; unclear D gene. CDR3 size: 15 residues. Germline V gene sequence: CDR1 SGHDN, CDR2 FVKESK. The germline V and J ends were trimmed by 2 bases and 4 bases, with 14 bases remaining between them. The CDR3 reads CASSQRPLRRETQYF. CDR3 DNA: TGTGCCAGCAGCCAAAGACCCCTTCGGAGAGAGACCCAGTACTTC.

This chain links TRBV28 with TRBJ2-3, with 11 positions matching TRBD2. The trim removed 3 bases at V and 5 bases at J, leaving 7 bases unmatched. The CDR3 runs to 16 residues. CDR1 is MDHEN, CDR2 SYDVKM, per germline. CDR3 residues: CASSLTSGNPLDTQYF. CDR3 in DNA: TGTGCCAGCAGTTTGACTAGCGGGAACCCTTTAGATACGCAGTATTTT.

This sequence joins TRBV15 and TRBJ2-7; no reliable D call. The CDR3 has 15 amino acids. The V gene lost 0 bases and the J gene lost 6 bases, with 15 bases spanning the gap. From germline, CDR1 is LNHNV and CDR2 YYDKDF (reference sequence). DNA for the CDR3: TGTGCCACCAGCAGAGATAGGAAGGGATTGGGCGAGCAGTACTTC. Translation gives CATSRDRKGLGEQYF. The whole variable domain, filled in from reference TRBV15 and TRBJ2-7, reads DAMVIQNPRYQVTQFGKPVTLSCSQTLNHNVMYWYQQKSSQAPKLLFHYYDKDFNNEADTPDNFQSRRPNTSFCFLDIRSPGLGDTAMYLCATSRDRKGLGEQYFGPGTRLTVT.

The rearrangement links TRBV5-1 to TRBJ2-7; D remains unclear. Per the germline V gene, CDR1 is SGHRS and CDR2 is YFSETQ. The CDR3 runs to 15 residues. V shed 3 bases and J shed 2 bases, with 15 bases lying between them. The CDR3: CASSSDPGPTYEQYF. The CDR3, as DNA: TGCGCCAGCAGCTCTGACCCCGGCCCAACCTACGAGCAGTACTTC.

As to this clone: Other nucleotide sequences in the sample specify the same CDR3. The genes are TRBV6-5 and TRBJ1-1, with 7 bases identical to TRBD1. Germline trimming cut 5 bases from V and 1 base from J; bases unmatched to any gene: 4. This CDR3 region has 14 residues. Germline V lookup: CDR1 MNHEY, CDR2 SVGAGI. The DNA of the CDR3 is TGTGCCAGCAGTGGGACAGCTGGGAACACTGAAGCTTTCTTT. Translation gives CASSGTAGNTEAFF.

This chain joins TRBV21-1 and TRBJ2-3; TRBD2 is the table's D call, not checked against the DNA. TRBV21-1 is a listed pseudogene. The CDR3 is 21 residues long. DNA for the CDR3: TGTGCCAGCAGCAAAAATCCGATATGGAGTTTAACCCGGCGGGGCACAGATACGCAGTATTTT. Translating it yields CASSKNPIWSLTRRGTDTQYF.